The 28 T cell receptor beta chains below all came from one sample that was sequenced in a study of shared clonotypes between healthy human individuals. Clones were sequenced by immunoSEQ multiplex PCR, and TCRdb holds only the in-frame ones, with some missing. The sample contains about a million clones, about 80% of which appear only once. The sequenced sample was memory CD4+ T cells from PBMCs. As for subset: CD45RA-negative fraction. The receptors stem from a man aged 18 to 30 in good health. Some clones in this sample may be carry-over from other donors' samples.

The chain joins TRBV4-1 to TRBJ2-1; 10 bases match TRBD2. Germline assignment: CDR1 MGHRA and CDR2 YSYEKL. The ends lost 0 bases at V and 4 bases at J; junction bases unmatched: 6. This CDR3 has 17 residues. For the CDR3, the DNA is TGCGCCAGCAGCCAAGAACCCACTAGCGGGGCATACAATGAGCAGTTCTTC. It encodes CASSQEPTSGAYNEQFF.

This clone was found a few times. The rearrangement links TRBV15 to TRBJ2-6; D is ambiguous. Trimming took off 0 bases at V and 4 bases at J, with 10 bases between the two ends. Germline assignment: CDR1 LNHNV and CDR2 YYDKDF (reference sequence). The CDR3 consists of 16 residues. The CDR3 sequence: CATSRDVGQGANVLTF. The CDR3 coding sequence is TGTGCCACCAGCAGAGATGTAGGCCAAGGGGCCAACGTCCTGACTTTC.

The CDR3 region has the DNA TGTGCCAGCAGGGAAACAGAGACCCAGTACTTC. Its translation: CASRETETQYF. The chain uses TRBV2 and TRBJ2-5; no clear D. Germline CDR1 SNHLY, CDR2 FYNNEI. The length of the CDR3 is 11 residues. V dropped 6 bases and J dropped 4 bases, with 6 bases sitting between them. Full variable domain (missing parts from reference TRBV2 and TRBJ2-5): EPEVTQTPSHQVTQMGQEVILRCVPISNHLYFYWYRQILGQKVEFLVSFYNNEISEKSEIFDDQFSVERPDGSNFTLKIRSTKLEDSAMYFCASRETETQYFGPGTRLLVL.

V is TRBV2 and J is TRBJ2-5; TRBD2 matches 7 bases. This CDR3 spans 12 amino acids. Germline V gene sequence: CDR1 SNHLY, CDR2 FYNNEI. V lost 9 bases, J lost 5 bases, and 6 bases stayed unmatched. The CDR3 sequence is CASVREGETQYF. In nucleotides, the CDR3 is TGTGCCAGTGTTAGGGAGGGGGAGACCCAGTACTTC.

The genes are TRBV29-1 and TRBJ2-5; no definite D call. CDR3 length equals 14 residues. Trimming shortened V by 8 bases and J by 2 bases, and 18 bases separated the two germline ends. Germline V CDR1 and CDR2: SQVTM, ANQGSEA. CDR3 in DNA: TGCAGCACTGCAAAAGGGCTACATCAAGAGACCCAGTACTTC. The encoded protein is CSTAKGLHQETQYF.

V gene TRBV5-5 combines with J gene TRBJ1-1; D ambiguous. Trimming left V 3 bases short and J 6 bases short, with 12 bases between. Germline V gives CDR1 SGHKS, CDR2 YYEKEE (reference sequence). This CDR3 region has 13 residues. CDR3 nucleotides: TGTGCCAGCAGCTCGTTTGGGTCCTCTGAAGCTTTCTTT. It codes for CASSSFGSSEAFF.

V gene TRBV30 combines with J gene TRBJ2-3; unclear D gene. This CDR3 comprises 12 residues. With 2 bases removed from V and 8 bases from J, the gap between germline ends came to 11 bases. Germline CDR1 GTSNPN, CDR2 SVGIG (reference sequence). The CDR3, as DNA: TGTGCCTGGAGTCAATCCGGAGTTACGCAGTATTTT. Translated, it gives CAWSQSGVTQYF.

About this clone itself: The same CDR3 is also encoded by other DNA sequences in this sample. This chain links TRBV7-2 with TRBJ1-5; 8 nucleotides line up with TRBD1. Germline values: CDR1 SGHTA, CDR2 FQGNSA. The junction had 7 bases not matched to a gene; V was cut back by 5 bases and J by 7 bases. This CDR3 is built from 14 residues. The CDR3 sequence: CASSPGQGGQPQHF. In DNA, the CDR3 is TGTGCCAGCAGCCCCGGACAGGGAGGACAGCCCCAGCATTTT.

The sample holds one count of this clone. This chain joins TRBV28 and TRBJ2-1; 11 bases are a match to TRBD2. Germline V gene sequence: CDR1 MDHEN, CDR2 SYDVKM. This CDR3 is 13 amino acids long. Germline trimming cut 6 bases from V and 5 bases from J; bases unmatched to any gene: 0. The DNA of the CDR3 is TGTGCCAGCAGACTAGCGGGAGACAATGAGCAGTTCTTC. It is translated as CASRLAGDNEQFF. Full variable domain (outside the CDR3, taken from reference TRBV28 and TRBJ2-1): DVKVTQSSRYLVKRTGEKVFLECVQDMDHENMFWYRQDPGLGLRLIYFSYDVKMKEKGDIPEGYSVSREKKERFSLILESASTNQTSMYLCASRLAGDNEQFFGPGTRLTVL.

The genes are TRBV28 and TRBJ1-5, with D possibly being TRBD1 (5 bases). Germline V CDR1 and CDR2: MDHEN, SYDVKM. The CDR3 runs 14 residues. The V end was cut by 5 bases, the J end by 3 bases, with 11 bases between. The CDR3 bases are TGTGCCAGCAGTGGACACCTCAACAATCAGCCCCAGCATTTT. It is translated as CASSGHLNNQPQHF.

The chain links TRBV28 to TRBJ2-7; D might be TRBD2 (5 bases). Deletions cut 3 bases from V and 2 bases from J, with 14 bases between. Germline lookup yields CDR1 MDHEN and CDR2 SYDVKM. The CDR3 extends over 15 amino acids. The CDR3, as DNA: TGTGCCAGCAGTTTGGCGGCGGAGGCCCCCTACGAGCAGTACTTC. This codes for CASSLAAEAPYEQYF.

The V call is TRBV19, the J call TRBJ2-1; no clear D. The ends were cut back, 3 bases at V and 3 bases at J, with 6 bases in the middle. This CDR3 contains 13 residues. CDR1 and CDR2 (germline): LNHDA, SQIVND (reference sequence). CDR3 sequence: CASSMLFYNEQFF. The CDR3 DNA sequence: TGTGCCAGTAGTATGTTATTCTACAATGAGCAGTTCTTC.

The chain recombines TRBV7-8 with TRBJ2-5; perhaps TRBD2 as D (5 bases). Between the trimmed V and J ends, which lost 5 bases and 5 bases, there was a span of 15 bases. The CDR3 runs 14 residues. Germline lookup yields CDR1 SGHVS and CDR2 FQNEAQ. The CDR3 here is CASSRAGPGETQYF. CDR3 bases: TGTGCCAGCAGCCGCGCCGGCCCGGGGGAGACCCAGTACTTC.

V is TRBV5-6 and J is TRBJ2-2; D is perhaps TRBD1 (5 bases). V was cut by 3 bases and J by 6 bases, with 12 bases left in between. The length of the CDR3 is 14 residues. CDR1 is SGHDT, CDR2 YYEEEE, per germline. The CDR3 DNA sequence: TGTGCCAGCAGCTGGCAGGGAAGGGCCGGGGAGCTGTTTTTT. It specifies CASSWQGRAGELFF.

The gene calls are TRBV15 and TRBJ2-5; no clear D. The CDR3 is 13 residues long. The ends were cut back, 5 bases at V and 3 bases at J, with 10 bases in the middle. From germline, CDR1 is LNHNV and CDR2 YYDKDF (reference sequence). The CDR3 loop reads CATSPDQEETQYF. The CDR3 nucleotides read TGTGCCACCAGCCCCGACCAGGAAGAGACCCAGTACTTC.

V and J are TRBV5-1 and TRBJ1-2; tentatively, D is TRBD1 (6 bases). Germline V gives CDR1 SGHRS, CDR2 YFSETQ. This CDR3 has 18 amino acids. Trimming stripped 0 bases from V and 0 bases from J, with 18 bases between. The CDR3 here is CASSLDGQPRLANYGYTF. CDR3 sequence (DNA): TGCGCCAGCAGCTTGGATGGACAGCCTCGTCTCGCTAACTATGGCTACACCTTC.

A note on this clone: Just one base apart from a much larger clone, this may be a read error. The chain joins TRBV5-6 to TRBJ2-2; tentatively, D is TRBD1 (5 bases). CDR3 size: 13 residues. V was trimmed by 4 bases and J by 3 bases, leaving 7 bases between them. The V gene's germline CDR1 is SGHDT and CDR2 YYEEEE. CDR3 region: CASSIQDTGELFF. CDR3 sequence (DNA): TGTGCCAGCAGCATACAGGACACCGGGGAGCTGTTTTTT. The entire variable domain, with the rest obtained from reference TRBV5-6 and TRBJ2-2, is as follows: DAGVTQSPTHLIKTRGQQVTLRCSPKSGHDTVSWYQQALGQGPQFIFQYYEEEERQRGNFPDRFSGHQFPNYSSELNVNALLLGDSALYLCASSIQDTGELFFGEGSRLTVL.

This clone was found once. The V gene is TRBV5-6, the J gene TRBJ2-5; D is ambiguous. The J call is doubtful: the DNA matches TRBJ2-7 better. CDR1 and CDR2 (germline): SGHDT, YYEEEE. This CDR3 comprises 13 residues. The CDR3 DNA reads TGTGCCAGCAGCTTGTCACCCAACTACGAGCAGTACTTC. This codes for CASSLSPNYEQYF.

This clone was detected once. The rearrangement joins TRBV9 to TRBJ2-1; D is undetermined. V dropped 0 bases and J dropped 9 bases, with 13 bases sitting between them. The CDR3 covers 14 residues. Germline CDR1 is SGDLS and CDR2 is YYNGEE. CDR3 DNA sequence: TGTGCCAGCAGCGTAGGACCCTTTGTGGTTGAGCAGTTCTTC. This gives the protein CASSVGPFVVEQFF.

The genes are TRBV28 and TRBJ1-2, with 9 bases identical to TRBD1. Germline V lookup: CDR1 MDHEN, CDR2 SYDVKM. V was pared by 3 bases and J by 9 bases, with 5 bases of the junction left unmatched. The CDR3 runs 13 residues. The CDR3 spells CASSFEGQGSYTF. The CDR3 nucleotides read TGTGCCAGCAGTTTTGAGGGACAGGGTAGCTACACCTTC.

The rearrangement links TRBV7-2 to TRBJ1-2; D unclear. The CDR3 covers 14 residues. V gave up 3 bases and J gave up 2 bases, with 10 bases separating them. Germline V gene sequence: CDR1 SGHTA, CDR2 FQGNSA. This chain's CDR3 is CASSLRTPNYGYTF. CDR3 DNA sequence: TGTGCCAGCAGCTTGAGGACCCCGAACTATGGCTACACCTTC.

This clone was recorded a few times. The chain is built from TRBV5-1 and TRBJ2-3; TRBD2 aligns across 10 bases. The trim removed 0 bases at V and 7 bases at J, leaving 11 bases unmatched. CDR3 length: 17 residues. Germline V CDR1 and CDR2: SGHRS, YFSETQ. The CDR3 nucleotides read TGCGCCAGCAGCTTGGGGGCTAGCGGGAGTTCGGGAAATACGCAGTATTTT. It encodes CASSLGASGSSGNTQYF.

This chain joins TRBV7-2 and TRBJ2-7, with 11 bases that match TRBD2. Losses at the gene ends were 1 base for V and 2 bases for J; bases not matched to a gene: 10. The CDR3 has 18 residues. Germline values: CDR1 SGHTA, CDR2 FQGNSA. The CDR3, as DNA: TGTGCCAGCAGCTTAGGGTCCCATCTAGCGGGAGGAGCCTACGAGCAGTACTTC. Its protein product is CASSLGSHLAGGAYEQYF. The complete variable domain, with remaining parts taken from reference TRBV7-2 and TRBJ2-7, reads GAGVSQSPSNKVTEKGKDVELRCDPISGHTALYWYRQSLGQGLEFLIYFQGNSAPDKSGLPSDRFSAERTGGSVSTLTIQRTQQEDSAVYLCASSLGSHLAGGAYEQYFGPGTRLTVT.

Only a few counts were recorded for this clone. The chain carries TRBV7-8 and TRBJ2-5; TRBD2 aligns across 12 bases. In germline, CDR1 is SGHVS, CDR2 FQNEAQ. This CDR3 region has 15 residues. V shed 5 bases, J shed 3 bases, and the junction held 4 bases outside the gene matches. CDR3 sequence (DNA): TGTGCCAGCAGCCAAAGACTAGCGGGAGAAGAGACCCAGTACTTC. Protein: CASSQRLAGEETQYF.

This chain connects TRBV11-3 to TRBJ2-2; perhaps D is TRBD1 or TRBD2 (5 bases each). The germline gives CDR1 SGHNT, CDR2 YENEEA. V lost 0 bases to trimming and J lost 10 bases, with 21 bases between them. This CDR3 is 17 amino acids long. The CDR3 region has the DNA TGTGCCAGCAGCTTAGAACTTTTCACTCCCGGGACGCCGGAGCTGTTTTTT. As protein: CASSLELFTPGTPELFF. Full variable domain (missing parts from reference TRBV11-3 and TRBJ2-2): EAGVVQSPRYKIIEKKQPVAFWCNPISGHNTLYWYLQNLGQGPELLIRYENEEAVDDSQLPKDRFSAERLKGVDSTLKIQPAELGDSAVYLCASSLELFTPGTPELFFGEGSRLTVL.

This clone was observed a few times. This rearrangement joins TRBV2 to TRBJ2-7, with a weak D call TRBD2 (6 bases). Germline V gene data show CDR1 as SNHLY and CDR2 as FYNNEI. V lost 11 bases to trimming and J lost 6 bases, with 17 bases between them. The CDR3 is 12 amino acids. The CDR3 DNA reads TGTGCCTCCGAGACTAGGAGAGGCGAGCAGTACTTC. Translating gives CASETRRGEQYF.

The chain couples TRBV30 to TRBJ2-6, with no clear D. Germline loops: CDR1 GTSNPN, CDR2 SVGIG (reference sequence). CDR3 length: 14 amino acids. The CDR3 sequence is CAQPAVSGANVLTF. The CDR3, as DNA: TGTGCTCAACCGGCGGTCTCTGGGGCCAACGTCCTGACTTTC. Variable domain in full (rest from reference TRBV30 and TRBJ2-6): SQTIHQWPATLVQPVGSPLSLECTVEGTSNPNLYWYRQAAGRGLQLLFYSVGIGQISSEVPQNLSASRPQDRQFILSSKKLLLSDSGFYLCAQPAVSGANVLTFGAGSRLTVL.

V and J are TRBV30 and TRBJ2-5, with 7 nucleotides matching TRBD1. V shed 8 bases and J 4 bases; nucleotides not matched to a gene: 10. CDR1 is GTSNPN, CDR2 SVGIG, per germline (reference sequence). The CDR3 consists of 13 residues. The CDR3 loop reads CAGDSSMGETQYF. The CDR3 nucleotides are TGTGCCGGGGACAGTTCGATGGGAGAGACCCAGTACTTC.